This entry describes one T cell receptor beta chain. Its antigen is not known. TCRdb re-derived calls from the RT-PCR reads in MiXCR, one entry per CDR3 protein. The top ten clones hold approximately 10% of a sample with hundreds of thousands of distinct CDR3 sequences, around a fifth of them seen once. These data originate in a study of response to subunit inactivated influenza vaccine. The study's findings and limits: Few new T cells, the authors suggested, are recruited by each seasonal influenza vaccination.

V lost 0 bases and J lost 3; bases outside the gene matches: 1. The CDR3 extends over 15 amino acids. This chain connects TRBV12-3 or TRBV12-4 to TRBJ1-5; 8 bases agree with TRBD1. The sequenced sample was PBMCs from blood, obtained about 19 months after vaccination. The source of this sequence is a man aged 50 to 69 who received an inactivated influenza vaccine. The CDR3 DNA reads TGTGCCAGCAGTTTAGCGACAGGGGCCAATCAGCCCCAGCATTTT. It encodes CASSLATGANQPQHF.